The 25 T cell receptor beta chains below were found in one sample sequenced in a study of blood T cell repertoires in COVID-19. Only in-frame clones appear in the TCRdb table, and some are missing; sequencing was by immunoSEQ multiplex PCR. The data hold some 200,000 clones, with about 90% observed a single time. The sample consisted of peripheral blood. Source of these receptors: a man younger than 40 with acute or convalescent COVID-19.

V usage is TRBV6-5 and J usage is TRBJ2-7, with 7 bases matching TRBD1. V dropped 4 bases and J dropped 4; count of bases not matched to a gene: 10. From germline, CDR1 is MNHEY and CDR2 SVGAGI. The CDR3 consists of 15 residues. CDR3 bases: TGTGCCAGCAGTTCGACAGGGTTGCTCCTGTACGAGCAGTACTTC. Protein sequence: CASSSTGLLLYEQYF.

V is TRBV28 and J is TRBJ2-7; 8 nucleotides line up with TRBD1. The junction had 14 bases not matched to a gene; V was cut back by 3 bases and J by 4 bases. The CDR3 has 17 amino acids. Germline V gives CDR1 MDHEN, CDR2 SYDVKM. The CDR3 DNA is TGTGCCAGCAGTTTCCCGAGAGACTTGGACAGGGATTACGAGCAGTACTTC. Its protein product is CASSFPRDLDRDYEQYF.

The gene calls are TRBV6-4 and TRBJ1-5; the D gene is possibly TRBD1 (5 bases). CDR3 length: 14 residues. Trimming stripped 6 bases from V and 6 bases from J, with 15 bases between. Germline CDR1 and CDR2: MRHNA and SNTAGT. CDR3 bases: TGTGCCAGCAGGGGTCGGGGGGGAAGTCAGCCCCAGCATTTT. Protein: CASRGRGGSQPQHF.

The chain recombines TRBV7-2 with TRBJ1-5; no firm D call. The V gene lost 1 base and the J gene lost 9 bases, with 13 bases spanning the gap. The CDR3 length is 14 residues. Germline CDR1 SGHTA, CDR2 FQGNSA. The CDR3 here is CASSLGRESGPQHF. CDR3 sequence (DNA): TGTGCCAGCAGCTTAGGGCGGGAAAGCGGGCCCCAGCATTTT.

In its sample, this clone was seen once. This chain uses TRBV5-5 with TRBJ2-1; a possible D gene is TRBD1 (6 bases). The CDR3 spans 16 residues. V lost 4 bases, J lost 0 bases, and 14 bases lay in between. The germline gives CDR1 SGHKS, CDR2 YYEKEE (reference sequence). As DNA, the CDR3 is TGTGCCAGCAGCCCCGGGACAAAAACCTCCTACAATGAGCAGTTCTTC. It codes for CASSPGTKTSYNEQFF.

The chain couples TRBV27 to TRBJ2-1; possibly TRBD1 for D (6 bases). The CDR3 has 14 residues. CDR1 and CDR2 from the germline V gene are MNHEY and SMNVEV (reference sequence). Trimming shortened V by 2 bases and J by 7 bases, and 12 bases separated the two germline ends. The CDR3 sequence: CASSLGQGWNEQFF. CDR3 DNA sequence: TGTGCCAGCAGTTTAGGGCAGGGGTGGAATGAGCAGTTCTTC.

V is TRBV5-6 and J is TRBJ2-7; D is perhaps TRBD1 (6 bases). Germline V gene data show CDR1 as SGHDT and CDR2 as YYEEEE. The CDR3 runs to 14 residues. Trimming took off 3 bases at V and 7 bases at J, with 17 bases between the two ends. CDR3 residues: CASSYVDRLGEQYF. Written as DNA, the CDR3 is TGTGCCAGCAGCTACGTCGACAGGTTGGGAGAGCAGTACTTC.

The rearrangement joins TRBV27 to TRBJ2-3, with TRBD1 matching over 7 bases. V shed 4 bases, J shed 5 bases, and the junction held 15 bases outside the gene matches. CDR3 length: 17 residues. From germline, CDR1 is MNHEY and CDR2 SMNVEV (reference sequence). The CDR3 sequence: CASSSRFDRVRGDTQYF. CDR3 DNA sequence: TGTGCCAGCAGTTCTCGATTCGACAGGGTCCGGGGAGATACGCAGTATTTT.

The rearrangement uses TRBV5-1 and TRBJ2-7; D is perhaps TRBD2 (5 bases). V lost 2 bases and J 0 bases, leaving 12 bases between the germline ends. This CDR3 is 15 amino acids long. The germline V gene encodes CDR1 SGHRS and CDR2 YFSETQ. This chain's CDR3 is CASSFLAISSYEQYF. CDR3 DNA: TGCGCCAGCAGCTTCTTAGCGATTAGCTCCTACGAGCAGTACTTC.

The chain's CDR3 is CASRPGHQNSGAFF. In DNA form, the CDR3 reads TGTGCCAGCAGGCCGGGACACCAAAATTCAGGAGCTTTCTTT. The gene calls are TRBV28 and TRBJ1-1, with a tentative D call TRBD1 (6 bases). Germline CDR1 MDHEN, CDR2 SYDVKM. V lost 6 bases, J lost 10 bases, and 21 bases lay in between. The CDR3 is 14 amino acids.

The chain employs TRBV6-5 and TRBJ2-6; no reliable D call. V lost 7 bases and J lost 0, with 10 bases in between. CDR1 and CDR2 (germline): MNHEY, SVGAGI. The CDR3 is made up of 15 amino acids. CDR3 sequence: CASNPWSSGANVLTF. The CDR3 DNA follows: TGTGCCAGCAATCCGTGGAGCTCTGGGGCCAACGTCCTGACTTTC.

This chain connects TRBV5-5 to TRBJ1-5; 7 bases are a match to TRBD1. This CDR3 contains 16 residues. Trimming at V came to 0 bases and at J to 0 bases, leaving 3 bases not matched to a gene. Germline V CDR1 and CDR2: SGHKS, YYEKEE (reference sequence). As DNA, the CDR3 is TGTGCCAGCAGCTTGGGACAGGGATATAGCAATCAGCCCCAGCATTTT. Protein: CASSLGQGYSNQPQHF.

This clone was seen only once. CDR3 bases: TGTGCCAGCAGTTCTAAGGGGTACACTGAAGCTTTCTTT. Amino acids: CASSSKGYTEAFF. The chain recombines TRBV2 with TRBJ1-1, with D maybe TRBD1 (5 bases). Per the germline V gene, CDR1 is SNHLY and CDR2 is FYNNEI. The germline V and J ends were trimmed by 5 bases and 3 bases, with 10 bases remaining between them. CDR3 length: 13 residues.

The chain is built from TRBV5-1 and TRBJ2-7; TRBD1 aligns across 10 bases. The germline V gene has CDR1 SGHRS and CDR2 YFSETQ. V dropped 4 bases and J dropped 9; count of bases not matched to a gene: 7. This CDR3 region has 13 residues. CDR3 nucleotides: TGCGCCAGCAGCACACCGGGACAGGGGCCGCAGTACTTC. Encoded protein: CASSTPGQGPQYF.

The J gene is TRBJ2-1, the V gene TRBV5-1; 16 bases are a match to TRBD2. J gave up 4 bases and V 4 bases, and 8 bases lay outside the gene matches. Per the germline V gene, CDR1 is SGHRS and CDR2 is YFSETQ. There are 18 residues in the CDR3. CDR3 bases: TGCGCCAGCAGCCCTGGGACTAGCGGGAGGGGAAGGTACAATGAGCAGTTCTTC. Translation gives CASSPGTSGRGRYNEQFF.

In nucleotides, the CDR3 is TGTGCCAGCAGCTCCGGCGGGGCCCCACTCCAGTACTTC. Translation gives CASSSGGAPLQYF. The chain recombines TRBV7-2 with TRBJ2-7, with D maybe TRBD2 (6 bases). The CDR3 contains 13 residues. In germline, CDR1 is SGHTA, CDR2 FQGNSA. V dropped 4 bases and J dropped 10 bases, with 17 bases sitting between them.

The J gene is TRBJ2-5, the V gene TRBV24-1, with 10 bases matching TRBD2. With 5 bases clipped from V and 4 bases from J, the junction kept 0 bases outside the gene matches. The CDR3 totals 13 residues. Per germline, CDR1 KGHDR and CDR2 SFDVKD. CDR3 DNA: TGTGCCACCAGTGTAGCGGGAGGAGAGACCCAGTACTTC. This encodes CATSVAGGETQYF.

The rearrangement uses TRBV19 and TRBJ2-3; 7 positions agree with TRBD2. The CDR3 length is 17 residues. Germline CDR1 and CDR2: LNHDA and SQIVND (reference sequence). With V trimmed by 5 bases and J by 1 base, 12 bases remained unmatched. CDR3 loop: CASSFSHYTSGTDTQYF. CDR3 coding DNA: TGTGCCAGTAGTTTCTCCCACTACACTAGCGGCACAGATACGCAGTATTTT.

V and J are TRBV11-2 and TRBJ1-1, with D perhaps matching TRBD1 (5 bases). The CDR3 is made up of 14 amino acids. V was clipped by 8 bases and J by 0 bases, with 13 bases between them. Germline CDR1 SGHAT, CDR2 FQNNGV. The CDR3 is CASGLTVLNTEAFF. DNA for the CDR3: TGTGCCAGCGGATTGACAGTTTTGAACACTGAAGCTTTCTTT.

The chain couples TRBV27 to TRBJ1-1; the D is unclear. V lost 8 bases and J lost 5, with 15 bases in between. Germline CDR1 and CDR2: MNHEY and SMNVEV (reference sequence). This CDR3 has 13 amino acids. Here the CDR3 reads CASWLRVGTEAFF. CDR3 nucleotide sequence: TGTGCCAGCTGGCTGCGGGTCGGAACTGAAGCTTTCTTT.

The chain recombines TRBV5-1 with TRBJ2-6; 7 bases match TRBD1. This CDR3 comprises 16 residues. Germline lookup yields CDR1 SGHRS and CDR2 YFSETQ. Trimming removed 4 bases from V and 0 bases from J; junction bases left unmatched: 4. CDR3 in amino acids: CASSRGQISGANVLTF. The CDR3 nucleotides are TGCGCCAGCAGCCGGGGACAGATCTCTGGGGCCAACGTCCTGACTTTC. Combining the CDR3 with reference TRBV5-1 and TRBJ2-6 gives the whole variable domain KAGVTQTPRYLIKTRGQQVTLSCSPISGHRSVSWYQQTPGQGLQFLFEYFSETQRNKGNFPGRFSGRQFSNSRSEMNVSTLELGDSALYLCASSRGQISGANVLTFGAGSRLTVL.

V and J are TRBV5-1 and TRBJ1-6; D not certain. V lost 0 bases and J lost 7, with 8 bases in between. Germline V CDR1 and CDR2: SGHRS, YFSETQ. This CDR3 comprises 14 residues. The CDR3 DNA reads TGCGCCAGCAGCTTGGGATCGGGGAATTCACCCCTCCACTTT. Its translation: CASSLGSGNSPLHF.

CDR3 loop: CASSWDGSYEQYF. CDR3 DNA sequence: TGTGCCAGCAGTTGGGACGGGAGCTACGAGCAGTACTTC. V is TRBV6-5 and J is TRBJ2-7; weak D call: TRBD2 (6 bases). This CDR3 has 13 residues. Trimming cost V 4 bases and J 3 bases, with 10 bases left between them. In germline, CDR1 is MNHEY, CDR2 SVGAGI.

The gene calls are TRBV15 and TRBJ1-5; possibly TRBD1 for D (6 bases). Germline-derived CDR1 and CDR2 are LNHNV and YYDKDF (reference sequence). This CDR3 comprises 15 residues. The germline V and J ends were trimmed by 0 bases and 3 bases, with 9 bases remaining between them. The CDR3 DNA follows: TGTGCCACCAGCAGAGACGGACAGACCAATCAGCCCCAGCATTTT. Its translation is CATSRDGQTNQPQHF.

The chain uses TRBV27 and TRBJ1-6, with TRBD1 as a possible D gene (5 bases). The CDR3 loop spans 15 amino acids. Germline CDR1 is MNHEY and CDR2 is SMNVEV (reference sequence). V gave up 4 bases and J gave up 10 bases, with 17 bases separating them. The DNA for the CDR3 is TGTGCCAGCAGTTCTTCCAGGGTGAAGGTCTCACCCCTCCACTTT. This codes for CASSSSRVKVSPLHF.